The 6 T cell receptor beta chains listed next were all sequenced from one sample in a study of T cells of healthy individuals. TCRdb re-called the 5' RACE reads through MiXCR, storing one row per CDR3 protein. The sample yields 95,000 to 100,000 distinct CDR3 sequences, around 17% seen once. All receptors come from a human donor in good health.

The CDR3 DNA follows: TGTGCCAGCACCGCCGGCGAGCGGGAGTCGGAGGAGCAGTTCTTC. Its protein product is CASTAGERESEEQFF. This chain uses TRBV12-3 or TRBV12-4 with TRBJ2-1, with 8 nucleotides matching TRBD2. The CDR3 extends over 15 amino acids. J lost 10 bases, V lost 7 bases, and 15 bases had no gene match.

V is TRBV7-2 and J is TRBJ2-1, with TRBD2 identical over 7 bases. The junction had 11 bases not matched to a gene; V was cut back by 5 bases and J by 7 bases. CDR1 is SGHTA, CDR2 FQGNSA, per germline. This CDR3 spans 15 amino acids. The CDR3 DNA sequence: TGTGCCAGCAGCCCCGGGACTATCGCACAGAATGAGCAGTTCTTC. Protein product: CASSPGTIAQNEQFF.

For the CDR3, the DNA is TGTGCCAGCAGCCCCCAGGGGGTGAGTCAGCCCCAGCATTTT. Protein product: CASSPQGVSQPQHF. This chain joins TRBV27 and TRBJ1-5, with TRBD1 identical over 7 bases. Germline V lookup: CDR1 MNHEY, CDR2 SMNVEV (reference sequence). The CDR3 is 14 residues long. Losses at the gene ends were 6 bases for V and 6 bases for J; bases not matched to a gene: 8.

In this sample, this clonotype turned up many times. The chain links TRBV11-2 to TRBJ2-1; D possibly corresponds to TRBD2 (6 bases). Trimming cost V 5 bases and J 4 bases, with 21 bases left between them. Germline loops: CDR1 SGHAT, CDR2 FQNNGV. This CDR3 spans 17 amino acids. Written as DNA, the CDR3 is TGTGCCAGCAGCAATTCACCGGAGGAGGGAACTTACAATGAGCAGTTCTTC. Encoded protein: CASSNSPEEGTYNEQFF.

This clonotype was recorded a few times. The germline gene is not matched at one end of the junction; a read error may be the cause. The rearrangement uses TRBV6-2 or TRBV6-3 and TRBJ2-3, with 8 positions matching TRBD1. The CDR3 spans 10 residues. Germline lookup yields CDR1 MNHEY and CDR2 SVGEGT. The CDR3, as DNA: TGTGCCTCCAAGGGGGACAGGCTCACTTTT. Amino acid sequence: CASKGDRLTF.

In its sample, this clonotype was seen a few times. The J gene is TRBJ2-7, the V gene TRBV5-1; TRBD1 matches at 7 bases. Germline trimming cut 0 bases from V and 4 bases from J; bases unmatched to any gene: 10. The germline V gene encodes CDR1 SGHRS and CDR2 YFSETQ. CDR3 length: 16 residues. CDR3 DNA: TGCGCCAGCAGCTTGGCTCCTGGACAGGCGACTTACGAGCAGTACTTC. It translates to CASSLAPGQATYEQYF. The variable domain in full, completed from reference TRBV5-1 and TRBJ2-7, reads KAGVTQTPRYLIKTRGQQVTLSCSPISGHRSVSWYQQTPGQGLQFLFEYFSETQRNKGNFPGRFSGRQFSNSRSEMNVSTLELGDSALYLCASSLAPGQATYEQYFGPGTRLTVT.